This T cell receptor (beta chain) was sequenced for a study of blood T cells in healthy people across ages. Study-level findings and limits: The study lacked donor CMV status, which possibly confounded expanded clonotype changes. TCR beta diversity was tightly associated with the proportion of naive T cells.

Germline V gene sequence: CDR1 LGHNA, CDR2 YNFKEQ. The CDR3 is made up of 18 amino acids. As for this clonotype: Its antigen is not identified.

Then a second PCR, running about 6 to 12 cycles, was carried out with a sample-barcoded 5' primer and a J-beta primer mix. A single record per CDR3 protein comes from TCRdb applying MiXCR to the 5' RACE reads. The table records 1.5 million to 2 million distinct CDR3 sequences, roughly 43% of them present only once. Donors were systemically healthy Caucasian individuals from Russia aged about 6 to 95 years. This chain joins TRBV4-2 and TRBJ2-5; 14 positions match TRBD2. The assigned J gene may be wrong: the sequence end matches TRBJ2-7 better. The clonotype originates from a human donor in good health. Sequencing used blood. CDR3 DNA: TGTGCCAGCAGCCAAGTCGGACTAGCGGGGGGCACCGCCTACGAGCAGTACTTC. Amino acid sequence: CASSQVGLAGGTAYEQYF.